Shown below are 14 T cell receptor beta chains from a single sample sequenced in a study of response to subunit inactivated influenza vaccine. Each CDR3 protein gets one entry after TCRdb re-called the RT-PCR reads with MiXCR. The table has approximately 680,000 distinct CDR3 sequences, less than 20% seen once. The sample here was PBMCs from blood, taken 12 days after vaccination. The receptor source for this set is a middle-aged man who received an inactivated influenza vaccine.

The rearrangement uses TRBV10-3 and TRBJ2-1; the D gene could be TRBD1 or TRBD2 (5 bases each). V was clipped by 0 bases and J by 10 bases, with 13 bases between them. The CDR3 loop spans 14 amino acids. Germline CDR1 and CDR2: ENHRY and SYGVKD. The CDR3 sequence is CAISESNIGTEQFF. Here the CDR3 DNA reads TGTGCCATCAGTGAGTCGAACATCGGGACCGAGCAGTTCTTC.

This clonotype was counted at least ten times. The V and J genes are TRBV6-1 and TRBJ2-1; 7 bases align to TRBD1. Germline V gives CDR1 MNHNS, CDR2 SASEGT. This CDR3 has 14 residues. J lost 5 bases, V lost 5 bases, and 6 bases had no gene match. The CDR3 loop reads CASSPDRRNNEQFF. The CDR3 region has the DNA TGTGCCAGCAGTCCGGACAGGCGGAACAATGAGCAGTTCTTC.

This clonotype came up a few times. V is TRBV11-2 and J is TRBJ1-5; 12 bases agree with TRBD1. After removal of 1 base from V and 7 bases from J, the junction contained 11 bases not matched to a gene. Germline CDR1 and CDR2: SGHAT and FQNNGV. This CDR3 comprises 18 residues. CDR3 nucleotides: TGTGCCAGCAGCTTAGTTTTGTGGGGACAGGGGGCGGGACAGCCCCAGCATTTT. Its protein product is CASSLVLWGQGAGQPQHF.

This clonotype was seen more than once but under ten times. This chain links TRBV20-1 with TRBJ2-1; D ambiguous. Trimming shortened V by 2 bases and J by 2 bases, and 7 bases separated the two germline ends. Germline assignment: CDR1 DFQATT and CDR2 SNEGSKA (reference sequence). CDR3 length: 13 residues. CDR3 nucleotide sequence: TGCAGTGCTAGAAGGCCCCCCTACAATGAGCAGTTCTTC. This sequence encodes CSARRPPYNEQFF.

The chain joins TRBV4-3 to TRBJ2-5; 10 bases line up with TRBD2. Trimming at V came to 2 bases and at J to 3 bases, leaving 6 bases not matched to a gene. CDR3 size: 16 residues. Germline V gene sequence: CDR1 LGHNA, CDR2 YSLEER. Here the CDR3 DNA reads TGCGCCAGCAGCCAACAATATAGCGGGGGGAAAGAGACCCAGTACTTC. Amino acids: CASSQQYSGGKETQYF.

The rearrangement uses TRBV18 and TRBJ1-5; no reliable D call. Germline V lookup: CDR1 KGHSH, CDR2 LQKENI. The germline V and J ends were trimmed by 2 bases and 0 bases, with 5 bases remaining between them. CDR3 size: 14 residues. The CDR3 DNA sequence: TGTGCCAGCTCACCAACGGATAGCAATCAGCCCCAGCATTTT. Translated: CASSPTDSNQPQHF.

The rearrangement uses TRBV29-1 and TRBJ1-1, with D possibly matching TRBD1 (5 bases). Germline values: CDR1 SQVTM, CDR2 ANQGSEA. V shed 6 bases and J shed 4 bases, with 12 bases lying between them. This CDR3 spans 12 amino acids. DNA for the CDR3: TGCAGCGTCGCCAGGGAGGGCACTGAAGCTTTCTTT. It yields the protein CSVAREGTEAFF. Together with reference TRBV29-1 and TRBJ1-1, the CDR3 gives the full variable domain: SAVISQKPSRDICQRGTSLTIQCQVDSQVTMMFWYRQQPGQSLTLIATANQGSEATYESGFVIDKFPISRPNLTFSTLTVSNMSPEDSSIYLCSVAREGTEAFFGQGTRLTVV.

The chain is built from TRBV23-1 and TRBJ2-3, with 15 bases matching TRBD2. TRBV23-1 is recorded as an ORF, its role being uncertain. The trim removed 1 base at V and 1 base at J, leaving 3 bases unmatched. CDR3 length: 18 amino acids. The DNA of the CDR3 is TGCGCCAGCAGTCAATTGGGACTAGCGGGAGGCCGCACAGATACGCAGTATTTT. Translating gives CASSQLGLAGGRTDTQYF.

The chain couples TRBV10-3 to TRBJ2-5; D is ambiguous. Looked up from germline, CDR1 is ENHRY and CDR2 is SYGVKD. The CDR3 covers 13 residues. Trimming stripped 0 bases from V and 5 bases from J, with 7 bases between. CDR3 sequence: CAISESDGETQYF. Here the CDR3 DNA reads TGTGCCATCAGTGAGTCGGATGGGGAGACCCAGTACTTC.

This clonotype was observed a few times. This chain links TRBV6-5 with TRBJ1-5; no firm D call. The V end was cut by 0 bases, the J end by 0 bases, with 9 bases between. This CDR3 has 16 amino acids. Germline CDR1 MNHEY, CDR2 SVGAGI. The CDR3 DNA follows: TGTGCCAGCAGTTACTCGGCGGCTCATAGCAATCAGCCCCAGCATTTT. Translation: CASSYSAAHSNQPQHF.

The chain has TRBV10-3 and TRBJ2-1; TRBD1 matches at 9 bases. The trim removed 8 bases at V and 2 bases at J, leaving 7 bases unmatched. CDR3 size: 15 residues. CDR1 and CDR2 from the germline V gene are ENHRY and SYGVKD. The DNA of the CDR3 is TGTGCCATCGGGGCGGGACAGGGCCCCTACAATGAGCAGTTCTTC. Encoded protein: CAIGAGQGPYNEQFF.

The table lists this clonotype with a few counts. The CDR3 DNA sequence: TGTGCCAGCAGTTTAGGTTTTGCAGGGGGCAATCAGCCCCAGCATTTT. Translated, it gives CASSLGFAGGNQPQHF. This chain uses TRBV12-3 or TRBV12-4 with TRBJ1-5, with D possibly being TRBD1 (6 bases). This CDR3 is built from 16 residues. Trimming took off 1 base at V and 2 bases at J, with 12 bases between the two ends.

The genes are TRBV20-1 and TRBJ2-6; maybe TRBD2 (6 bases). V was clipped by 3 bases and J by 2 bases, with 8 bases between them. CDR1 DFQATT and CDR2 SNEGSKA come from the germline V gene (reference sequence). The CDR3 contains 14 residues. CDR3 in amino acids: CSASWGAGANVLTF. CDR3 bases: TGCAGTGCTAGTTGGGGGGCTGGGGCCAACGTCCTGACTTTC.

This clonotype has a handful of counts. J is TRBJ2-7 and V is TRBV6-2 or TRBV6-3, with a weak D call TRBD2 (7 bases). There are 16 residues in the CDR3. Germline V gene sequence: CDR1 MNHEY, CDR2 SVGEGT. Deletions cut 8 bases from V and 1 base from J, with 21 bases between. Here the CDR3 DNA reads TGTGCCAGCCGAACCCCGGGGGCGGGGGATTCCTACGAGCAGTACTTC. Translating gives CASRTPGAGDSYEQYF.